This TCR beta chain stems from a study of blood T cell repertoires in COVID-19. Per the germline V gene, CDR1 is SGHVS and CDR2 is FNYEAQ. V was pared by 3 bases and J by 8 bases, with 4 bases of the junction left unmatched. The CDR3 is 16 amino acids. The repertoire was sequenced with immunoSEQ multiplex PCR; TCRdb's copy has only in-frame clones and lacks some. This table holds roughly 50,000 clones, about 86% found once. Sequencing input: peripheral blood. The rearrangement links TRBV7-6 to TRBJ2-1; TRBD2 aligns across 16 bases. This receptor was taken from a woman older than 75 with acute or convalescent COVID-19. The CDR3 sequence: CASSLGTSGGEDEQFF. DNA of the CDR3: TGTGCCAGCAGCTTGGGGACTAGCGGGGGGGAGGATGAGCAGTTCTTC. Full variable domain (remainder filled in from reference TRBV7-6 and TRBJ2-1): GAGVSQSPRYKVTKRGQDVALRCDPISGHVSLYWYRQALGQGPEFLTYFNYEAQQDKSGLPNDRFSAERPEGSISTLTIQRTEQRDSAMYRCASSLGTSGGEDEQFFGPGTRLTVL.